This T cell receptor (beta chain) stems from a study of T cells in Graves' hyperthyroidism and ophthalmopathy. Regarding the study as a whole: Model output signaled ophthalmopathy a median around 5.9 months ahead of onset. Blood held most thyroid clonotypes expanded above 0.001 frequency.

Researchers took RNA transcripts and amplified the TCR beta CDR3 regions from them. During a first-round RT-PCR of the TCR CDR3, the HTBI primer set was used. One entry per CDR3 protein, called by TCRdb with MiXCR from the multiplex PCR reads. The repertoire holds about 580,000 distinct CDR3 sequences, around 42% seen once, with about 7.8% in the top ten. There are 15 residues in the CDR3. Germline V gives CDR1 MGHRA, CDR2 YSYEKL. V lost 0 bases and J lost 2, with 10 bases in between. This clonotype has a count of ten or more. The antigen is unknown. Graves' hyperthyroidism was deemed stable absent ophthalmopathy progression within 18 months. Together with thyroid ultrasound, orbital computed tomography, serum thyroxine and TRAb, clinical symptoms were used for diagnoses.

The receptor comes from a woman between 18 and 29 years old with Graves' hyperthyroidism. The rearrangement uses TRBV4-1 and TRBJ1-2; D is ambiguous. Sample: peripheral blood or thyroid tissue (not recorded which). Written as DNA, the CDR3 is TGCGCCAGCAGCCAAGATCAAGACGGAAACTATGGCTACACCTTC. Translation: CASSQDQDGNYGYTF.